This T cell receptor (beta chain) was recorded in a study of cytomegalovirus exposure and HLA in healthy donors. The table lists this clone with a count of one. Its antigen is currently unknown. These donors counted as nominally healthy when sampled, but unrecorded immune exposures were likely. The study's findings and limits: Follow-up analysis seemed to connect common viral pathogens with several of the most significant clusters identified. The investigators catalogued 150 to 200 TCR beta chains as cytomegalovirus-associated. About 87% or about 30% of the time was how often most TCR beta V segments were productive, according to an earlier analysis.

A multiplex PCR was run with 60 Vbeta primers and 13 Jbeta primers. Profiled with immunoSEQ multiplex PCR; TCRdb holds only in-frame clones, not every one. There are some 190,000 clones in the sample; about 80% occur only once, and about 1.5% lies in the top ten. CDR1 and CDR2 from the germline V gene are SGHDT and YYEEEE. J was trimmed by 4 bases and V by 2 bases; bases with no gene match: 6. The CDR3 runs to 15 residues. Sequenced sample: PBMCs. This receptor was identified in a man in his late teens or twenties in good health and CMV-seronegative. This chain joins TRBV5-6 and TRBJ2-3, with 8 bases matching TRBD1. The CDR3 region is CASSFQGAESDTQYF. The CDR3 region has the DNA TGTGCCAGCAGCTTTCAGGGGGCGGAGTCAGATACGCAGTATTTT.